The following is a T cell receptor beta chain sequence with its context. Its antigen specificity is not known. The input lacks base qualities; no much larger clone sits a single base away. In total, roughly 670 healthy bone marrow donors made up the cohort. Cohort members were all nominally healthy when sampled, although unrecorded immune exposures were likely present. The donor tested CMV seronegative, placing the donor among the 350 to 400 seronegative members of the cohort. Every donor gave a peripheral blood sample, and the peripheral blood mononuclear cells from that sample were used for TCR beta sequencing. Genomic DNA was extracted from the blood cell samples with the Qiagen DNeasy Blood Extraction Kit. Library prep was done by the immunoSEQ multiplex PCR assay. For the multiplex PCR, a mixture combining 60 forward primers for TCR Vbeta segments and 13 reverse primers for TCR Jbeta segments was used. Amplification of the CDR3 region of rearranged TCR beta genes was performed with a multiplex PCR assay on genomic DNA. The amplified TCR beta libraries were sequenced on the Illumina HiSeq System as 87-base-pair reads. The published analysis was carried out like this. A later analysis tallied roughly 78 million unique TCR beta chains across the 700 or so repertoires, and roughly 11 million of those chains were shared by two or more donors. A nearest-neighbor algorithm error-corrected the raw reads and collapsed the reads into unique sequences, merging closely related sequences to remove PCR and sequencing errors. Alignment of CDR3 sequences to IMGT reference sequences was used to assign V, D and J gene segments. For a sequence to be retained, a match of at least six nucleotides to both a V gene segment and a J gene segment was required. A rearrangement was called productive if the CDR3 had no stop codons and remained in frame with V and J, and every other rearrangement was called non-productive. CDR3 was defined by IMGT convention, running from the second conserved V-encoded cysteine to the conserved J-encoded phenylalanine. The earlier analysis of around 640 of the donors excluded sequences that lacked an unambiguous match to a single V gene segment. An earlier analysis of fewer than 650 of the donors classified V segments as functional when productive rearrangements were above 56.7% and as segregating when the standard deviation between donors was above 5%. To diagnose cytomegalovirus status from the catalog of TCR beta chain sequences, a statistical classification framework was built. A later analysis assigned V and J genes by comparing TCR nucleotide sequences with IMGT/GENE-DB human TR gene sequences. Using the TCRdist pipeline, a later analysis assigned CDR3 sequences along with most-parsimonious VDJ recombination scenarios. In a later analysis, every TCR beta chain was defined by the combination of its CDR3 amino acid sequence and its V-gene family, and reads without a unique V-gene family were dropped. A later analysis removed over 500 highly shared, low-generation-probability nucleotide sequences to deal with suspected cross-contamination and a sequencing artifact. In a later analysis, a clonal expansion index was calculated for each public chain from normalized within-repertoire ranks of inferred template counts. In a later analysis, generation probabilities were computed with a VDJ recombination model fitted to out-of-frame rearrangements, and the resulting probabilities were checked against IGoR. In a later analysis, hypergeometric tests were used to score TCR-TCR, TCR-HLA and TCR-CMV co-occurrence, with a repertoire-size bias correction applied to TCR pairs. In a later analysis, false discovery rates were estimated by permuting HLA or CMV assignments 20 times. In a later analysis, co-occurring TCRs were grouped using DBSCAN, with TCRdist sequence similarity added in when clustering inside HLA-allele-positive subsets. Repertoires with fewer than 30,000 or more than 120,000 public chains, plus five repertoires with anomalous nucleotide sharing, were excluded from co-occurrence clustering. The table comes from immuneACCESS by way of TCRdb, which keeps in-frame sequences with V and J called. Part of the clones is missing from these tables; in studies checked, under half for an unresolved V gene and the rest for unknown reasons. The V and J calls and clone size were taken over from that table, and D and trimming were inferred from the DNA. The sample yields 150,000 to 200,000 clones; around four fifths were counted once. Roughly 0.99% of the sample is taken by the ten largest.

Trimmed from V: 2 bases; trimmed from J: 0 bases; junction bases lacking a gene match: 12. The CDR3 covers 18 residues, taking in both the cysteine and the phenylalanine. Of the read, only the CDR3 DNA is kept; its 54 bases are in frame from base 1. CDR1 MGHDK and CDR2 SYGVNS were looked up in the germline V gene. These data come from a study of cytomegalovirus exposure and HLA in healthy donors (dated by TCRdb to 2017 to 2019). Background for the entire study: An earlier analysis of approximately 550 of the donors reported roughly 270 Gb of sequence data and 120 million or so unique TCR beta sequences from about 200 million T cells. To study patterns of TCR occurrence, a later analysis re-analyzed previously published TCR beta repertoires from several hundred donors and added high-resolution HLA genotyping. Rather than drawing on any new phenotypic data, the later analysis identified candidate immune exposures from TCR beta sequences and the way those sequences occurred across donors. Typing coverage differed by locus: A, B, C, DRB1 and DQB1 were typed in about 629-640 donors, DQA1 in about 510, DPA1 in some 570, and DPB1 in around 490. An earlier analysis of some 500 of the donors used high-throughput TCR beta sequencing to judge whether each TCR beta V gene segment behaved as functional or pseudogenic. The study used immunosequencing to profile the T cell repertoires of approximately 650 subjects and linked those repertoires to cytomegalovirus serostatus. The genetic ancestry cluster associated with self-reported Caucasian donors included over 65% of the 398 genotyped donors. Donor age, sex, ethnicity and CMV serostatus were compiled alongside the repertoire data. The aim of the study was to test whether cataloging public T cell receptors could identify signatures of past pathogen exposure. A few DR-DQ haplotypes were handled as single units for association and clustering because linkage in the cohort was strong. Across about 380 genotyped donors of the cohort, an average of approximately 200,000 unique TCR beta nucleotide sequences per donor were sequenced, and roughly 20% of those sequences were non-productive. A later genetic analysis took genome-wide SNP genotypes for about 55% of the 666 donors and used that subset as a discovery cohort. All discovery cohort repertoires had been generated using a single sequencing platform. Along with the roughly 610-subject first cohort, a separate validation cohort of over 90 different subjects was used. An early release that covered around 590 HLA-typed donors contained about 290 gigabases of sequencing data and about 84 million unique TCR sequences. HLA typing included class I and class II loci at four-digit resolution. To predict cytomegalovirus infection status, the study brought together high-throughput TCR immunosequencing, statistical association of individual TCRs with disease status, and machine learning. Points the paper makes about the study in general: Most CMV-associated TCR beta chains appeared to be HLA-restricted in a later analysis, and the HLA associations seemed to be driven largely by CMV exposure. Correlated functional status among segregating V segments might be attributable to linkage disequilibrium, but an unknown experimental factor could not be ruled out. A later genetic analysis reported fewer N-insertions in productive TCRs among donors in an Asian-associated ancestry cluster than the roughly 700-donor mean. The presence/absence analyses assumed that sequencing depth was roughly uniform across donors, and that assumption may not be true. Several of the top co-occurrence clusters appeared to be linked to parvovirus B19, influenza, CMV and Epstein-Barr virus, according to a later analysis. The cohort was sequenced for TCR beta chains only, and without alpha or paired-chain data the features that could be detected were limited. In vitro tests confirmed that a few of the cytomegalovirus-associated TCR beta chains recognize cytomegalovirus antigens. In an earlier analysis of some 500 of the donors, most TCR beta V segments were observed in productive rearrangements about 87% or about 30% of the time, broadly matching IMGT annotations. A later analysis associated about 17,000 TCR beta sequences with specific HLA alleles at a false discovery rate of 0.05. For the cohort, immune exposure information was limited to CMV serostatus. A further reported finding was that TCR beta sequences accurately predicted the HLA-A and HLA-B alleles for most subjects in the first cohort. V-gene and J-gene trimming of TCR beta chains was associated with a missense DCLRE1C variant in a later genetic analysis, and the association was replicated in an independent cohort. Compared with equally common non-associated chains, HLA-associated TCR beta chains in a later analysis were more clonally expanded and had lower generation probabilities. Most TCR sequences were seen in very few donors, while some public TCRs were found in many individuals. Because HLA typing was unavailable for some donors at each locus, only the typed subset was used in association tests. The authors suggested that the approach could potentially be extended to other disease states and immunological phenotypes. Some IMGT-functional V segments, including TRBV6-2 and TRBV6-3, could not be distinguished by the 87-base-pair reads and were therefore excluded. The study listed over 150 TCR beta chains as associated with cytomegalovirus. The earlier analysis of a few hundred of the donors excluded roughly 16 rarely observed V segments, including chromosome 9 orphons, because counts were too low. According to a later analysis, TCR association rates differed among HLA loci, with DRB1 alleles showing the most associated TCRs and HLA-C alleles showing the fewest. When HLA alleles, especially DR and DQ, strongly co-occurred, TCR associations were difficult to assign to individual alleles. A group of highly shared sequence variants was considered likely to be a technical artifact of the sequencing pipeline. The classifier was reported to diagnose cytomegalovirus status with high specificity and sensitivity in both the original and validation cohorts.

The chain was built from TRBV25-1 and TRBJ2-5; 7 nucleotides in the junction match TRBD1. Material: PBMCs. The receptor was derived from a woman aged 40 to 49 in good health and CMV-seronegative. The CDR3: CASSEPAWGRGHQETQYF. The nucleotide sequence reads as follows: TGTGCCAGCAGTGAACCCGCATGGGGAAGGGGGCACCAAGAGACCCAGTACTTC. Where the CDR3 stops, the reference TRBV25-1 and TRBJ2-5 genes take over; the full variable domain is EADIYQTPRYLVIGTGKKITLECSQTMGHDKMYWYQQDPGMELHLIHYSYGVNSTEKGDLSSESTVSRIRTEHFPLTLESARPSHTSQYLCASSEPAWGRGHQETQYFGPGTRLLVL.